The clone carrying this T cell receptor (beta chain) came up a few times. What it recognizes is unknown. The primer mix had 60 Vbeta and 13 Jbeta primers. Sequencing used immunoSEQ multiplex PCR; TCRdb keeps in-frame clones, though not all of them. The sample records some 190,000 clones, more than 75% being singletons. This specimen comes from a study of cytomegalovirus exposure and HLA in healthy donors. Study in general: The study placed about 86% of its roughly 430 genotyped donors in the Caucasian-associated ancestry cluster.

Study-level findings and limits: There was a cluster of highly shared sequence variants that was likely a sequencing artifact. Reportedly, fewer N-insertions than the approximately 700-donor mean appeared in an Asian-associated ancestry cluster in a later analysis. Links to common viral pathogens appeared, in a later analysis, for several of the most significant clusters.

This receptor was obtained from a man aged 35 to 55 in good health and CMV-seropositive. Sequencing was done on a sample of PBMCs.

In nucleotides, the CDR3 is TGTGCCAGCAGCTTGCGGGACAGGGGCAGTCAGCCCCAGCATTTT. Its translation: CASSLRDRGSQPQHF. The chain is built from TRBV5-6 and TRBJ1-5; TRBD1 agrees at 10 bases. The germline V gene encodes CDR1 SGHDT and CDR2 YYEEEE. This CDR3 spans 15 amino acids. J gave up 6 bases and V 1 base, and 4 bases lay outside the gene matches.